This is a list of T cell receptor beta chains from one sample in a study of shared clonotypes between healthy human individuals. Sequencing was performed with immunoSEQ multiplex PCR; in TCRdb, only in-frame clones are kept and a portion is missing. The table lists a few hundred thousand clones, roughly four fifths of them singletons. Sequences were obtained from PBMCs. The receptors stem from a woman aged 40 to 50 in good health. Some clones in this sample may be carry-over from other donors' samples. CDR3s include the opening cysteine and the closing phenylalanine or tryptophan. A D gene is named only where the DNA matches it firmly. The size entry is marked missing in some rows and otherwise reads once, few, many or a size class.

.,TRBJ2-1,.,14,TRBV5-4,TGTGCCAGCAGCGCTGACAGAAACAACAATGAGCAGTTCTTC,CASSADRNNNEQFF
.,TRBJ2-2,.,14,TRBV6-5,TGTGCCAGCAGCCGACAGGGAGGCACCGGGGAGCTGTTTTTT,CASSRQGGTGELFF
.,TRBJ1-2,.,9,TRBV20-1,TGCAGTGCTTTGCCTGGCTACACCTTC,CSALPGYTF
.,TRBJ1-1,.,14,TRBV28,TGTGCCAGCAGTTTTTCCGGTGAGGACACTGAAGCTTTCTTT,CASSFSGEDTEAFF
TRBD2,TRBJ2-3,.,18,TRBV27,TGTGCCAGCAGCCCCGGGACAGCGGTGACTAGCGGGCCGTCCCCGCAGTATTTT,CASSPGTAVTSGPSPQYF
.,TRBJ2-7,.,13,TRBV7-6,TGTGCCAGCAGCTTTCTGGGAACCTACGAGCAGTACTTC,CASSFLGTYEQYF
.,TRBJ2-2,.,16,TRBV2,TGTGCCAGCTCCGGGACAAGGGTTGGTCTCACCGGGGAGCTGTTTTTT,CASSGTRVGLTGELFF
TRBD1,TRBJ2-7,.,17,TRBV5-1,TGCGCCAGCACAAGGGGGACAGGGAACGGGGAATCCTACGAGCAGTACTTC,CASTRGTGNGESYEQYF
.,TRBJ1-1,.,15,TRBV18,TGTGCCAGCTCACCAGGCCAACAGGCGAACACTGAAGCTTTCTTT,CASSPGQQANTEAFF
TRBD1,TRBJ1-1,.,17,TRBV29-1,TGCAGCGTTATACAGGGGCTCAAAAGGGGCTTAAACACTGAAGCTTTCTTT,CSVIQGLKRGLNTEAFF
TRBD1,TRBJ2-1,.,15,TRBV6-5,TGTGCCAGCAGTTACACCGGGACAGGGAGTAGGGAGCAGTTCTTC,CASSYTGTGSREQFF
TRBD2,TRBJ2-1,.,13,TRBV28,TGTGCCAGCAGTATGGGGGGAGGGGATGAGCAGTTCTTC,CASSMGGGDEQFF
.,TRBJ1-1,.,14,TRBV29-1,TGCAGCGTTGTCTTTACGGGAGGCCTCACTGAAGCTTTCTTT,CSVVFTGGLTEAFF
.,TRBJ1-2,.,14,TRBV7-2,TGTGCCAGCAGCCCAGTGGGAACTAACTATGGCTACACCTTC,CASSPVGTNYGYTF
.,TRBJ2-2,.,14,TRBV10-3,TGTGCCATCAGTGAGGGAGGGCCGGGCGGGGAGCTGTTTTTT,CAISEGGPGGELFF
TRBD1,TRBJ1-5,few,15,TRBV6-5,TGTGCCAGCAGACCCCAGGGGGCAAGCAATCAGCCCCAGCATTTT,CASRPQGASNQPQHF
.,TRBJ2-7,.,14,TRBV5-1,TGCGCCAGCAGCTTGGGCCCGACGGCCTACGAGCAGTACTTC,CASSLGPTAYEQYF
TRBD2,TRBJ2-5,.,15,TRBV5-1,TGCGCCAGCAGCTTGGGACTAGCGGGAGGTGAGACCCAGTACTTC,CASSLGLAGGETQYF
.,TRBJ2-3,.,15,TRBV4-2,TGTGCCAGCAGCCAAGCAGAAGTGGGCACAGATACGCAGTATTTT,CASSQAEVGTDTQYF
.,TRBJ1-1,.,13,TRBV2,TGTGCCAGCATAAGAGGCACCAGGACCGGCGCTTTCTTT,CASIRGTRTGAFF
.,TRBJ2-7,few,15,TRBV21-1,TGTGCCAGCACCAGGGGGGATAGTTCCGCCTACGAGCAGTACTTC,CASTRGDSSAYEQYF
TRBD1,TRBJ2-7,.,15,TRBV6-5,TGTGCCAGCAGTTACTCGGGGACAGGGACCTACGAGCAGTACTTC,CASSYSGTGTYEQYF
.,TRBJ1-2,.,9,TRBV30,TGTGCCTGGGGGGATGGCTACACCTTC,CAWGDGYTF
.,TRBJ1-2,.,14,TRBV7-2,TGTGCCAGCAGCTTAGCGGGCCAGAACTATGGCTACACCTTC,CASSLAGQNYGYTF
TRBD2,TRBJ2-7,.,13,TRBV5-8,TGTGCCAGCAGGCTAGCGGGAATGAAAGAGGAGTACTTC,CASRLAGMKEEYF
.,TRBJ2-5,.,14,TRBV7-9,TGTGCCAGCAGCCCATCCGGAGGGTCGGAGACCCAGTACTTC,CASSPSGGSETQYF
.,TRBJ2-2,.,12,TRBV5-6,TGTGCCAGCGGACGGAGGGCCGGGGAGCTGTTTTTT,CASGRRAGELFF
.,TRBJ2-2,.,12,TRBV6-6,TGTGCCAGCAGTCAGGGATCCGGGGAGCTGTTTTTT,CASSQGSGELFF
.,TRBJ1-2,many,14,TRBV11-2,TGTGCCAGCAGCTTAGAACAGCTTGGCTATGGCTACACCTTC,CASSLEQLGYGYTF
TRBD1,TRBJ1-2,.,14,TRBV13,TGTGCCAGCAGAACGTCCGGGACAGCAAATGGCTACACCTTC,CASRTSGTANGYTF
TRBD2,TRBJ2-1,few,15,TRBV7-3,TGTGCCAGCAGCTTATATCTAGCGGAGTACAATGAGCAGTTCTTC,CASSLYLAEYNEQFF
TRBD2,TRBJ2-7,.,15,TRBV5-4,TGTGCCAGCAGCTGGGGGACTAGCGGCCTTTACGAGCAGTACTTC,CASSWGTSGLYEQYF
TRBD1,TRBJ1-2,many,14,TRBV29-1,TGCAGCGTTGAAGATCGCGGGACAGGAAACGGCTACACCTTC,CSVEDRGTGNGYTF